These 2 T cell receptor beta chains were all obtained from the same sample, sequenced in a study of CXCR3-negative and CXCR3-positive naive CD8 T cells. Via 5' RACE with UMI labels, TRB cDNA libraries were prepared. From the 5' RACE reads, TCRdb lists one entry per CDR3 protein and no DNA. In all, the sample yields 4,500 to 5,500 distinct CDR3 sequences. No antigen has been assigned to these receptors. Overall study findings and caveats: Relative to CXCR3-negative naive cells, CXCR3-positive naive cells had more hydrophobic TRB CDR3s.

The sequencing sample was made of naive CXCR3+ CD8+ T cells from blood. Documented subset: CD45RO-CCR7+CD27+CD95- naive CD8+ T cells expressing CXCR3 (TNR3+). The source is a human donor in good health. Some clones in this sample may be carry-over from other donors' samples.

By frequency, this clonotype registers medium-sized. The V call is TRBV2, the J call TRBJ2-3; TCRdb's D call of TRBD2 is untestable without DNA. The CDR3 covers 15 residues. Germline lookup yields CDR1 SNHLY and CDR2 FYNNEI. This CDR3 is CASSVTSGSTDTQYF.

The chain uses TRBV29-1 and TRBJ1-5; TCRdb indicates TRBD1, and absent DNA this call remains unverified. Germline CDR1 is SQVTM and CDR2 is ANQGSEA. The CDR3 loop spans 13 amino acids. The CDR3 protein is CSAGTGDTQPQHF.